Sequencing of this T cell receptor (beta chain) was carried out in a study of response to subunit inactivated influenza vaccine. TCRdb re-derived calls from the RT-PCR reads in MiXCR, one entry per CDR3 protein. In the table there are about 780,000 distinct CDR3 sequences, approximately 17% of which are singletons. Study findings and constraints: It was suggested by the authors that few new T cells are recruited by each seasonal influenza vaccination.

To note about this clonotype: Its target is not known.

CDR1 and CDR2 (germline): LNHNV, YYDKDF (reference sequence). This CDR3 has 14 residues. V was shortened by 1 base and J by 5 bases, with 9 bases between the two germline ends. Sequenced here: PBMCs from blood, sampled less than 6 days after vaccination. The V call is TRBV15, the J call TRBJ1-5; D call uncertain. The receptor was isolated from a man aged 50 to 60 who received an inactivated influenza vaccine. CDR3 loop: CATSRGSGDQPQHF. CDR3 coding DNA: TGTGCCACCAGCAGAGGGTCAGGAGATCAGCCCCAGCATTTT.